The 24 T cell receptor beta chains below come from one sample, sequenced in a study. TCRdb reprocessed the RT-PCR reads with MiXCR, giving one entry per CDR3 protein. The profile shows hundreds of thousands of distinct CDR3 sequences, 12% to 15% of them singletons. What was sequenced was memory CD4+ T cells from blood. The receptors shown here come from a female donor in good health, serving as a healthy control.

In this sample, this clonotype turned up once. The gene calls are TRBV11-2 and TRBJ2-3, with D perhaps being TRBD1 or TRBD2 (5 bases each). V lost 2 bases, J lost 6 bases, and 12 bases lay in between. The CDR3 loop spans 14 amino acids. The V gene's germline CDR1 is SGHAT and CDR2 FQNNGV. CDR3 bases: TGTGCCAGCAGCTTAACCGGGGACCGGGATACGCAGTATTTT. Amino acids: CASSLTGDRDTQYF. Variable domain in full (rest from reference TRBV11-2 and TRBJ2-3): EAGVAQSPRYKIIEKRQSVAFWCNPISGHATLYWYQQILGQGPKLLIQFQNNGVVDDSQLPKDRFSAERLKGVDSTLKIQPAKLEDSAVYLCASSLTGDRDTQYFGPGTRLTVL.

The sample holds many counts of this clonotype. The chain carries TRBV5-6 and TRBJ2-2; D may correspond to TRBD1 or TRBD2 (5 bases each). The CDR3 has 16 amino acids. Germline V gives CDR1 SGHDT, CDR2 YYEEEE. Trimming took 4 bases from V and 2 from J, leaving 15 bases between them. The CDR3 DNA is TGTGCCAGCAGCGATACTGGGGACCGTAACACCGGGGAGCTGTTTTTT. Its translation: CASSDTGDRNTGELFF.

This clonotype was recorded a few times. This chain joins TRBV4-3 and TRBJ1-1; D not resolved. This CDR3 region has 15 residues. Trimming took 0 bases from V and 1 from J, leaving 9 bases between them. Germline V lookup: CDR1 LGHNA, CDR2 YSLEER. As DNA, the CDR3 is TGCGCCAGCAGCCAAGAGTTGTCAGGGAACACTGAAGCTTTCTTT. It codes for CASSQELSGNTEAFF.

J is TRBJ2-2 and V is TRBV4-1; possible D gene TRBD1, 6 bases. The CDR3 totals 17 residues. In germline, CDR1 is MGHRA, CDR2 YSYEKL. The V gene lost 4 bases and the J gene lost 2 bases, with 17 bases spanning the gap. In DNA, the CDR3 is TGCGCCAGCAGCCGAGGGAACCGGGACATCAACACCGGGGAGCTGTTTTTT. This sequence encodes CASSRGNRDINTGELFF.

This clonotype was seen a few times. The chain uses TRBV20-1 and TRBJ1-1; 7 positions match TRBD1. The V gene end was trimmed by 1 base and the J gene end by 4 bases; junction bases not matched to a gene: 6. The CDR3 spans 14 residues. Germline-derived CDR1 and CDR2 are DFQATT and SNEGSKA (reference sequence). CDR3 protein: CSARVEGAGTEAFF. The CDR3 DNA is TGCAGTGCTAGAGTGGAGGGGGCGGGCACTGAAGCTTTCTTT.

This clonotype was seen more than once but under ten times. The rearrangement joins TRBV12-3 or TRBV12-4 to TRBJ2-2; possibly TRBD2 for D (6 bases). This CDR3 spans 15 amino acids. V was clipped by 5 bases and J by 1 base, with 11 bases between them. The CDR3 bases are TGTGCCAGCAGTATCGGACTACTGAACACCGGGGAGCTGTTTTTT. It is translated as CASSIGLLNTGELFF.

This clonotype was detected many times. The CDR3 DNA is TGTGCCAGCAGTTACGGACAGGATAGTACAGATACGCAGTATTTT. Amino acids: CASSYGQDSTDTQYF. This chain connects TRBV6-5 to TRBJ2-3, with 7 bases matching TRBD1. The CDR3 has 15 amino acids. Germline V gene data show CDR1 as MNHEY and CDR2 as SVGAGI. V lost 2 bases and J lost 3; bases outside the gene matches: 5.

This clonotype was seen only a few times. The rearrangement uses TRBV6-2 or TRBV6-3 and TRBJ2-7; D is possibly TRBD2 (5 bases). This CDR3 spans 16 amino acids. CDR1 MNHEY and CDR2 SVGEGT come from the germline V gene. V gave up 0 bases and J gave up 1 base, with 13 bases separating them. The CDR3 nucleotides read TGTGCCAGCAGTTACTCGAGCCAGCGGCCATCCTACGAGCAGTACTTC. This encodes CASSYSSQRPSYEQYF.

This chain uses TRBV6-1 with TRBJ2-1; D remains ambiguous. V lost 3 bases, J lost 2 bases, and 14 bases lay in between. The CDR3 totals 16 residues. Germline-derived CDR1 and CDR2 are MNHNS and SASEGT. The CDR3 DNA reads TGTGCCAGCAGTGAGGAAGGGCGCCGACCCTACAATGAGCAGTTCTTC. The encoded protein is CASSEEGRRPYNEQFF.

V usage is TRBV7-2 and J usage is TRBJ2-3, with no clear D. V lost 5 bases and J lost 3, with 15 bases in between. Germline lookup yields CDR1 SGHTA and CDR2 FQGNSA. This CDR3 is built from 15 residues. CDR3 nucleotide sequence: TGTGCCAGCAGCCCTTGGACCTATCGAACAGATACGCAGTATTTT. Protein: CASSPWTYRTDTQYF.

In this sample, this clonotype turned up many times. The gene calls are TRBV29-1 and TRBJ2-1, with 7 nucleotides matching TRBD2. This CDR3 comprises 15 residues. The V gene's germline CDR1 is SQVTM and CDR2 ANQGSEA. Trimming at V came to 4 bases and at J to 0 bases, leaving 6 bases not matched to a gene. CDR3 protein: CSVAGGGSSYNEQFF. CDR3 coding DNA: TGCAGCGTTGCGGGAGGAGGGAGCTCCTACAATGAGCAGTTCTTC.

J is TRBJ2-3 and V is TRBV24-1; 14 nucleotides align to TRBD2. V was clipped by 4 bases and J by 2 bases; unmatched bases: 7. The CDR3 covers 18 residues. In germline, CDR1 is KGHDR, CDR2 SFDVKD. CDR3 coding DNA: TGTGCCACCAGTGAACCCGGGACTAGCGGGAGAGCCACAGATACGCAGTATTTT. It translates to CATSEPGTSGRATDTQYF.

The CDR3 bases are TGCAGTGCTAACCCTAAGGACAGGGGATCGCTAAGAGAGCAGTTCTTC. This sequence encodes CSANPKDRGSLREQFF. The V call is TRBV20-1, the J call TRBJ2-1, with 9 bases identical to TRBD1. Germline values: CDR1 DFQATT, CDR2 SNEGSKA (reference sequence). The CDR3 totals 16 residues. V trimming: 4 bases; J trimming: 10 bases; junction bases outside the gene matches: 17.

CDR3 region: CASRIHGLAGGRGDNEQFF. CDR3 DNA: TGTGCCAGCAGGATTCATGGTCTAGCGGGAGGCCGGGGGGACAATGAGCAGTTCTTC. V and J are TRBV27 and TRBJ2-1; the match to TRBD2 covers 11 bases. Germline CDR1 is MNHEY and CDR2 is SMNVEV (reference sequence). The J segment lost 5 bases and the V segment lost 6 bases, leaving 18 bases of the junction unmatched. The CDR3 runs 19 residues.

This clonotype was found a few times. This chain joins TRBV19 and TRBJ2-7; D perhaps matches TRBD2 (5 bases). This CDR3 has 13 amino acids. Germline loops: CDR1 LNHDA, CDR2 SQIVND (reference sequence). Trimming shortened V by 6 bases and J by 2 bases, and 11 bases separated the two germline ends. DNA for the CDR3: TGTGCCAGTAGGCGGACTGATACCTACGAGCAGTACTTC. Its protein product is CASRRTDTYEQYF.

The chain employs TRBV18 and TRBJ2-3, with no clear D. Germline V lookup: CDR1 KGHSH, CDR2 LQKENI. This CDR3 is built from 13 residues. With 3 bases removed from V and 4 bases from J, the gap between germline ends came to 8 bases. The CDR3 DNA is TGTGCCAGCTCACCCCTCTGGGCAGATACGCAGTATTTT. Its protein is CASSPLWADTQYF.

This rearrangement joins TRBV9 to TRBJ2-2, with D perhaps given as TRBD1 or TRBD2 (5 bases each). Germline CDR1 is SGDLS and CDR2 is YYNGEE. The CDR3 runs 17 residues. V was shortened by 0 bases and J by 4 bases, with 16 bases between the two germline ends. The CDR3 reads CASSVATGQGGTGELFF. CDR3 nucleotides: TGTGCCAGCAGCGTAGCTACGGGGCAGGGCGGCACCGGGGAGCTGTTTTTT. The full variable domain, completed using reference TRBV9 and TRBJ2-2, is DSGVTQTPKHLITATGQRVTLRCSPRSGDLSVYWYQQSLDQGLQFLIQYYNGEERAKGNILERFSAQQFPDLHSELNLSSLELGDSALYFCASSVATGQGGTGELFFGEGSRLTVL.

This clonotype occurred a few times. The chain employs TRBV6-1 and TRBJ1-6, with D possibly matching TRBD1 (5 bases). With 7 bases removed from V and 7 bases from J, the gap between germline ends came to 14 bases. This CDR3 is 14 amino acids long. Germline CDR1 reads MNHNS; CDR2 reads SASEGT. CDR3 residues: CASTPNRSNSPLHF. Here the CDR3 DNA reads TGTGCCAGCACCCCCAACAGGTCAAATTCACCCCTCCACTTT.

A few counts support this clonotype. The chain joins TRBV5-6 to TRBJ1-1; maybe TRBD1 (6 bases). The CDR3 extends over 14 amino acids. Germline CDR1 is SGHDT and CDR2 is YYEEEE. V was pared by 4 bases and J by 5 bases, with 15 bases between. The DNA for the CDR3 is TGTGCCAGCAGCCGGGGGACAACAGGGACTGAAGCTTTCTTT. It yields the protein CASSRGTTGTEAFF.

This clonotype showed up just a few times. The rearrangement links TRBV20-1 to TRBJ2-3, with a possible D match to TRBD2 (5 bases). Germline CDR1 is DFQATT and CDR2 is SNEGSKA (reference sequence). This CDR3 spans 15 amino acids. The ends were cut back, 5 bases at V and 2 bases at J, with 17 bases in the middle. For the CDR3, the DNA is TGCAGTGCTCCTCATCACGAGCGGCCCACAGATACGCAGTATTTT. Its protein product is CSAPHHERPTDTQYF.

The chain combines TRBV3-1 with TRBJ2-2, with 8 bases lining up with TRBD1. The germline CDR1 and CDR2 sequences are LGHDT and YNNKEL (reference sequence). Unmatched junction bases numbered 12, after V lost 6 bases and J lost 0 bases. The CDR3 consists of 18 residues. CDR3 bases: TGTGCCAGCAGTCTCTGGGGACAGGCCCAGCCGAACACCGGGGAGCTGTTTTTT. This sequence encodes CASSLWGQAQPNTGELFF.

This rearrangement joins TRBV28 to TRBJ2-3, with TRBD1 as a possible D gene (6 bases). CDR1 is MDHEN and CDR2 is SYDVKM in the germline V gene. The CDR3 has 13 amino acids. Trimming pared 9 bases from V and 3 bases from J, leaving 13 bases between. The CDR3 protein is CASRTAQTDTQYF. The CDR3 DNA reads as TGTGCCAGTCGGACAGCGCAAACAGATACGCAGTATTTT.

This sequence joins TRBV27 and TRBJ1-2; the D is unclear. The CDR3 is made up of 15 amino acids. V was shortened by 0 bases and J by 4 bases, with 12 bases between the two germline ends. Germline V gene data show CDR1 as MNHEY and CDR2 as SMNVEV (reference sequence). Written as DNA, the CDR3 is TGTGCCAGCAGTTTATCGGACGGGGAGGTCTATGGCTACACCTTC. Protein: CASSLSDGEVYGYTF.

The genes are TRBV5-6 and TRBJ1-4, with D possibly TRBD1 on 5 matching bases. Germline V gene data show CDR1 as SGHDT and CDR2 as YYEEEE. There are 15 residues in the CDR3. The germline V and J ends were trimmed by 3 bases and 8 bases, with 17 bases remaining between them. The CDR3 is CASSSEYLTDEKLFF. Here the CDR3 DNA reads TGTGCCAGCAGCTCCGAATACCTGACAGACGAAAAACTGTTTTTT. Looking up the rest from reference TRBV5-6 and TRBJ1-4 gives the full variable domain: DAGVTQSPTHLIKTRGQQVTLRCSPKSGHDTVSWYQQALGQGPQFIFQYYEEEERQRGNFPDRFSGHQFPNYSSELNVNALLLGDSALYLCASSSEYLTDEKLFFGSGTQLSVL.